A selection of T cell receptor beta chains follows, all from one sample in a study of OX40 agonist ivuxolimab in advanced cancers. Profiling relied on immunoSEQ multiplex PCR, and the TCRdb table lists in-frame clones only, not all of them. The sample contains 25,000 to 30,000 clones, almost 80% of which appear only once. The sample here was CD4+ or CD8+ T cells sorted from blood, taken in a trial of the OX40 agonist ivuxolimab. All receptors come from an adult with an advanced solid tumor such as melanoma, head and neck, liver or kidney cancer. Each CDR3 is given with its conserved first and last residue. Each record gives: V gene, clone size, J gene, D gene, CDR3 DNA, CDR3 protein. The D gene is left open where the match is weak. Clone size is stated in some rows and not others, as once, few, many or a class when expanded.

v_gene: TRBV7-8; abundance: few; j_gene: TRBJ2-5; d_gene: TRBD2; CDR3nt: TGTGCCAGCAGCTTGCAGCGGGGGGGCCGAGAGACCCAGTACTTC; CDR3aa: CASSLQRGGRETQYF
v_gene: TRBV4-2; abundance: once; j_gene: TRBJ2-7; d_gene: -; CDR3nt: TGTGCCAGCAGCCAAGGCCAGCAAGGCTACGAGCAGTACTTC; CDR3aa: CASSQGQQGYEQYF
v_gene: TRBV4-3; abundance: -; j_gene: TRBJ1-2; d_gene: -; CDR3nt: TGCGCCAGCAGCCAAGGTCGAGGGGACCTCGGCGGCTACACCTTC; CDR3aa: CASSQGRGDLGGYTF
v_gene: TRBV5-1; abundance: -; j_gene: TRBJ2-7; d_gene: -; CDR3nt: TGCGCCAGCAGCTTTCGGGGCTACGAGCAGTACTTC; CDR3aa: CASSFRGYEQYF
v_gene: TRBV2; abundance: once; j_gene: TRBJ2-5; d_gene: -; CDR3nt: TGTGCCAGCCACTTAGAGACCCAGTACTTC; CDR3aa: CASHLETQYF
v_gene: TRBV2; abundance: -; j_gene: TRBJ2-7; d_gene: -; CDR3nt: TGTGCCAGCAGGGGATGGGCCGGGGACGAGCAGTACTTC; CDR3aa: CASRGWAGDEQYF
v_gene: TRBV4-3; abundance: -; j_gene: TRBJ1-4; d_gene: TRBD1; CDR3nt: TGCGCCAGCAGCCAGAGTGCAGGACAGGGAGGCGGAAAACTGTTTTTT; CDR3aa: CASSQSAGQGGGKLFF
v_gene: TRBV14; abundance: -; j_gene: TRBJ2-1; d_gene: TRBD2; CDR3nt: TGTGCCAGCAGCCGTCCGGGACTAGTATACAATGAGCAGTTCTTC; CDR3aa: CASSRPGLVYNEQFF
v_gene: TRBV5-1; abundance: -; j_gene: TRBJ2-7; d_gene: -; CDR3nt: TGCGCCAGCAGCTTTTCCACCGCAGGGGAGCAGTACTTC; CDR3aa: CASSFSTAGEQYF
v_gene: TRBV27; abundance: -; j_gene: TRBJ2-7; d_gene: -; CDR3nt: TGTGCCAGCGGACCATACGAGCAGTACTTC; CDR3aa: CASGPYEQYF
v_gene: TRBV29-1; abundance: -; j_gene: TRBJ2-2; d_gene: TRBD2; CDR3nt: TGCAGCGTTGAAGAGGTGCAGGGAGGGACCGGGGAGCTGTTTTTT; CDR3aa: CSVEEVQGGTGELFF
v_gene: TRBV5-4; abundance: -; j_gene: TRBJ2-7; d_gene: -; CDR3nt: TGTGCCAGCAGCACCCGGGGAACTGCCGCCTACGAGCAGTACTTC; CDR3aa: CASSTRGTAAYEQYF
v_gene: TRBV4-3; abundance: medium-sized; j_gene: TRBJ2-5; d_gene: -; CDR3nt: TGCGCCAGCAGCCAAGGATCCCTCAAGGGGACCCAGTACTTC; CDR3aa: CASSQGSLKGTQYF
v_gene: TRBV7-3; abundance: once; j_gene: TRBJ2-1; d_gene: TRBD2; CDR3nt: TGTGCCAGCAGCTTAACTAGCGGGTACAATGAGCAGTTCTTC; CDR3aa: CASSLTSGYNEQFF
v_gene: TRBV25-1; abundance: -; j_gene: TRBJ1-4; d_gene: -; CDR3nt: TGTGCCAGCAGTGAATGGACCGGGGTCGGTTATGAAAAACTGTTTTTT; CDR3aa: CASSEWTGVGYEKLFF
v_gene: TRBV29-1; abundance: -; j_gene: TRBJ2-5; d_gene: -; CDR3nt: TGCAGCGTTGAGGGGGTGGTATCGGAAGAGACCCAGTACTTC; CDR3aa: CSVEGVVSEETQYF
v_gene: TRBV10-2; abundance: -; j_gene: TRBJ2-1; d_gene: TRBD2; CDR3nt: TGCGCCAGCACCGCGACTAGCGGGGGGGGGATCTACAATGAGCAGTTCTTC; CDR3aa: CASTATSGGGIYNEQFF
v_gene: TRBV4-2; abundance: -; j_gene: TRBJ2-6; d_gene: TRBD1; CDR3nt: TGTGCCAGCAGCCACCTGGACAGGGGGAGATCTGGGGCCAACGTCCTGACTTTC; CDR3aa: CASSHLDRGRSGANVLTF
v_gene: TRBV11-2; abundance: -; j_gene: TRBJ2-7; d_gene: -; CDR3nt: TGTGCCAGCAGCTCCGAGTCCGGGGACTTCTACGAGCAGTACTTC; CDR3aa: CASSSESGDFYEQYF
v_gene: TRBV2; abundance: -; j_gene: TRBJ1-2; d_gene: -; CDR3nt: TGTGCCCGTCGCGGCCTCGATGGCTACACCTTC; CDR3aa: CARRGLDGYTF
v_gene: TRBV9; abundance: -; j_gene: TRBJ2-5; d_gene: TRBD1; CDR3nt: TGTGCCAGCAGCGCTTATGGGACAGCTAGTAGTGGGGAGACCCAGTACTTC; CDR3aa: CASSAYGTASSGETQYF